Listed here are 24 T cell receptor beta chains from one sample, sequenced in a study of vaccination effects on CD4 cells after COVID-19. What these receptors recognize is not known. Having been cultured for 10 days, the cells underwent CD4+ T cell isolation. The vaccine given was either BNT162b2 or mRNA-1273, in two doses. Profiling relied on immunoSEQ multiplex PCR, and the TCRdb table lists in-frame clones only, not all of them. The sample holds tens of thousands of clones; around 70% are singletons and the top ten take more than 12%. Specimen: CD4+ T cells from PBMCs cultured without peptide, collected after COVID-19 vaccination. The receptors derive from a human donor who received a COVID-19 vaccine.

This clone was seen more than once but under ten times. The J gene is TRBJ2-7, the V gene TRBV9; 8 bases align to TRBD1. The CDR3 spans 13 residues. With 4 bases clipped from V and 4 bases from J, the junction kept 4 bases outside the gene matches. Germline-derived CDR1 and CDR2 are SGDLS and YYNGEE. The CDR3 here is CASSTRQGYEQYF. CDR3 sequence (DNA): TGTGCCAGCAGCACCCGACAGGGGTACGAGCAGTACTTC.

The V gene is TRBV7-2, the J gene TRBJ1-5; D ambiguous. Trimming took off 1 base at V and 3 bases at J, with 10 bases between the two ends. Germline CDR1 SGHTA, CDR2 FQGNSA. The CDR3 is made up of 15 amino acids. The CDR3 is CASSLGGSNNQPQHF. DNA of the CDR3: TGTGCCAGCAGCTTAGGTGGCAGCAACAATCAGCCCCAGCATTTT.

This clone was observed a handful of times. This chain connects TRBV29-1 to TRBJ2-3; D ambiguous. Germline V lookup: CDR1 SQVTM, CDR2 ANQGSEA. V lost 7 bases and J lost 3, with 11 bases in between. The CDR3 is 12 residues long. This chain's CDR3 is CSGRVGTDTQYF. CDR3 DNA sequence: TGCAGCGGTCGGGTTGGAACAGATACGCAGTATTTT.

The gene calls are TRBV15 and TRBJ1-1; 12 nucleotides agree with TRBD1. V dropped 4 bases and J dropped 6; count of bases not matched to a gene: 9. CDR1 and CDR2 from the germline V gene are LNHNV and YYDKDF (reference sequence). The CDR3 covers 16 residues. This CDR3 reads CATSILPGQGAPEAFF. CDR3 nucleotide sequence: TGTGCCACCAGCATTCTTCCGGGACAGGGGGCTCCTGAAGCTTTCTTT.

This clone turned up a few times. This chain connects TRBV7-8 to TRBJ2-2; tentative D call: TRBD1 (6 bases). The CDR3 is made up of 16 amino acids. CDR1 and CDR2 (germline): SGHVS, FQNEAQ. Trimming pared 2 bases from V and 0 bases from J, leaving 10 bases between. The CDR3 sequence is CASSLQGTTNTGELFF. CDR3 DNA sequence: TGTGCCAGCAGCTTACAGGGGACAACGAACACCGGGGAGCTGTTTTTT.

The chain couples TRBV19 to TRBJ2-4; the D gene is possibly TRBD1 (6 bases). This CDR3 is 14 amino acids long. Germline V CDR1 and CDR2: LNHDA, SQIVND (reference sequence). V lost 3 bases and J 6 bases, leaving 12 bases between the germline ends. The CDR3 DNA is TGTGCCAGTAGTATGAGGCAGGGGAGAAACATTCAGTACTTC. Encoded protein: CASSMRQGRNIQYF.

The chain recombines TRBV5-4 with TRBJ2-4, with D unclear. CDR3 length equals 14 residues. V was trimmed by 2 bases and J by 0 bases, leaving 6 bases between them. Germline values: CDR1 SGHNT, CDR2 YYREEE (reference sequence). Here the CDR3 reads CASSLGVAKNIQYF. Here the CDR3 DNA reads TGTGCCAGCAGCTTAGGAGTAGCCAAAAACATTCAGTACTTC.

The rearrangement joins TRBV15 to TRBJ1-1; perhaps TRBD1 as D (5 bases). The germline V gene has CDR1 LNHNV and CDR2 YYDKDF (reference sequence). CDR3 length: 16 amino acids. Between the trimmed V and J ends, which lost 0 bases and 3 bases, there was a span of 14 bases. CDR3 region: CATSRDLKGRYTEAFF. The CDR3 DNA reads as TGTGCCACCAGCAGAGATCTTAAGGGGAGGTACACTGAAGCTTTCTTT.

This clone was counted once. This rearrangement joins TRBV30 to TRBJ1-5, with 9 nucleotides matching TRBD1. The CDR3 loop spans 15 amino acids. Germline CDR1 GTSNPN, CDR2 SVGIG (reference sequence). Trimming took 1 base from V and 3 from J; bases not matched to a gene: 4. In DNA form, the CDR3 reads TGTGCCTGGAGTGACACAGGGGGCTACAATCAGCCCCAGCATTTT. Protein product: CAWSDTGGYNQPQHF.

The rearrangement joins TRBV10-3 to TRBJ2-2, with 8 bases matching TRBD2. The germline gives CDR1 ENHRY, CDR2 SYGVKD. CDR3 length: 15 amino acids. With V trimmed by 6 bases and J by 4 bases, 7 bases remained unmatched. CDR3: CAISYGGAGTGELFF. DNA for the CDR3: TGTGCCATCAGCTACGGGGGGGCCGGCACCGGGGAGCTGTTTTTT.

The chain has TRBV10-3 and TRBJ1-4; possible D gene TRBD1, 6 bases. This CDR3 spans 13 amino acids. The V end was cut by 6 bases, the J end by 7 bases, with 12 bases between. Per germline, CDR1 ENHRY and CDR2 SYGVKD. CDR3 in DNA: TGTGCCATCAGGTCAGGGGCGCGTGAAAAACTGTTTTTT. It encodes CAIRSGAREKLFF.

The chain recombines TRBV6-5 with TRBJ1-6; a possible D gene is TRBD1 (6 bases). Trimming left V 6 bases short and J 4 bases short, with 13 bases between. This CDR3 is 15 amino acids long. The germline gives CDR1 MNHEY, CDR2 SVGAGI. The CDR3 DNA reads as TGTGCCAGCAGGGATCCGGGACAATATAATTCACCCCTCCACTTT. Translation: CASRDPGQYNSPLHF.

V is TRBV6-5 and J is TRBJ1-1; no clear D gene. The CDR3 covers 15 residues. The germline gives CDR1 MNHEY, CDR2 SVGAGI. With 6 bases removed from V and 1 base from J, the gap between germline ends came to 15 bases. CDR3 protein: CASRAGEIRNTEAFF. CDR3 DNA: TGTGCCAGCAGGGCAGGCGAGATAAGGAACACTGAAGCTTTCTTT.

The CDR3 coding sequence is TGTGCCATCAGTGAGGACGGGTTCACCGGGGAGCTGTTTTTT. As protein: CAISEDGFTGELFF. The J gene is TRBJ2-2, the V gene TRBV10-3; D gene uncertain. Germline loops: CDR1 ENHRY, CDR2 SYGVKD. V lost 2 bases and J 4 bases, leaving 8 bases between the germline ends. The CDR3 loop spans 14 amino acids.

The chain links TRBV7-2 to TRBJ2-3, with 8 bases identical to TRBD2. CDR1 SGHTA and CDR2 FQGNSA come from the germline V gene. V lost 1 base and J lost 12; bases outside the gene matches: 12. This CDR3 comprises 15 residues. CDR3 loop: CASSLVSGGAVPQYF. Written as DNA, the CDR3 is TGTGCCAGCAGCTTAGTCTCCGGGGGGGCCGTCCCACAGTATTTT.

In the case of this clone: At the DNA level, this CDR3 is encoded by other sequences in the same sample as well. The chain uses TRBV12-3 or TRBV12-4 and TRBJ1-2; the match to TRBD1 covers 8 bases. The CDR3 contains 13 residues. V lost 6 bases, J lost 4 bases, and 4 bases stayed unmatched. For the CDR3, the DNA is TGTGCCAGCAGCCTTGGACAGGGCTATGGCTACACCTTC. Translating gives CASSLGQGYGYTF.

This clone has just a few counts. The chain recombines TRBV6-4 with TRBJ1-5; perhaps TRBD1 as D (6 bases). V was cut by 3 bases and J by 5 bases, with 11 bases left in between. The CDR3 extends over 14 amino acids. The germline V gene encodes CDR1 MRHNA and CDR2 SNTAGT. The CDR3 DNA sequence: TGTGCCAGCAGTGAACAGGGAGGGGATCAGCCCCAGCATTTT. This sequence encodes CASSEQGGDQPQHF.

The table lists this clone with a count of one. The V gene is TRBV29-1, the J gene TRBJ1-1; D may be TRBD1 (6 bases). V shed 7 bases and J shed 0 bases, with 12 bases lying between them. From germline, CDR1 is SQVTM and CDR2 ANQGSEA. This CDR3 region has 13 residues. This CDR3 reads CSARGRMNTEAFF. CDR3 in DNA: TGCAGCGCCAGGGGACGGATGAACACTGAAGCTTTCTTT.

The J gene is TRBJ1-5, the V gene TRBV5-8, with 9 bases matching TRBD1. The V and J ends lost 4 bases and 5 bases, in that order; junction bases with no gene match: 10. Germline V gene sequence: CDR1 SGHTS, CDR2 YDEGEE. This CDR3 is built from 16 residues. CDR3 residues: CASSPRLGTGHQPQHF. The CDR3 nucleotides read TGTGCCAGCAGCCCCAGGCTCGGGACAGGGCATCAGCCCCAGCATTTT.

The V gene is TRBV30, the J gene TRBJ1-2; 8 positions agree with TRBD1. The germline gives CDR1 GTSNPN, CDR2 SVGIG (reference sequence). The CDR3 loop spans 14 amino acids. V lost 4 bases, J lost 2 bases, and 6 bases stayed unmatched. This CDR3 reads CAWIGQGANYGYTF. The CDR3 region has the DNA TGTGCCTGGATAGGGCAGGGGGCGAACTATGGCTACACCTTC.

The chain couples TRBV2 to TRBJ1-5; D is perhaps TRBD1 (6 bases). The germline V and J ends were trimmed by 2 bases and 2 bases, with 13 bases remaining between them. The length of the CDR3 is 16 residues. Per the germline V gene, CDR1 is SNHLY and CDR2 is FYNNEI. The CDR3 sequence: CASSEPGHRGNQPQHF. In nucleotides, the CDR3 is TGTGCCAGCAGTGAACCGGGACACCGGGGCAATCAGCCCCAGCATTTT.

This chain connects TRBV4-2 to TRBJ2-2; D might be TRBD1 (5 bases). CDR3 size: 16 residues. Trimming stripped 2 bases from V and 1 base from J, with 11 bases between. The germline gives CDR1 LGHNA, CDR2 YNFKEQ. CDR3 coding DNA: TGTGCCAGCAGCCAAACAGGAGTCGGGAACACCGGGGAGCTGTTTTTT. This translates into CASSQTGVGNTGELFF.

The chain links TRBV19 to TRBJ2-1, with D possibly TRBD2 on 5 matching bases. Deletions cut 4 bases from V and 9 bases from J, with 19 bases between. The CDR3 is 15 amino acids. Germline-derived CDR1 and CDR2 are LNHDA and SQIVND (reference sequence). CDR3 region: CASSTGGPIGSEQFF. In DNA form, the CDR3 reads TGTGCCAGTAGTACCGGCGGGCCCATAGGCAGTGAGCAGTTCTTC.

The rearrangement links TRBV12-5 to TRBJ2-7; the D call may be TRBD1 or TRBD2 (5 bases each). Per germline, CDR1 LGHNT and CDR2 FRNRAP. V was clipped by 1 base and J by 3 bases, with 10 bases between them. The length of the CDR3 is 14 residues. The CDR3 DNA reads TGTGCTAGTGGTTTGGAGGGGACGGTCTACGAGCAGTACTTC. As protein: CASGLEGTVYEQYF.